These 6 T cell receptor beta chains were sequenced from one sample in a study of T cells of healthy individuals. TCRdb passed the 5' RACE reads through MiXCR, listing each CDR3 protein once. The data hold about 60,000 distinct CDR3 sequences, with around 15% observed a single time. These receptors all stem from a human donor in good health.

This chain uses TRBV7-2 with TRBJ2-7, with D possibly TRBD2 on 5 matching bases. The V and J ends lost 5 bases and 3 bases respectively, with 11 bases between them. Germline V gene data show CDR1 as SGHTA and CDR2 as FQGNSA. The CDR3 has 13 amino acids. The CDR3 coding sequence is TGTGCCAGCAGCACTGGACTGAACTACGAGCAGTACTTC. Its translation is CASSTGLNYEQYF. The full variable domain, its missing parts supplied by reference TRBV7-2 and TRBJ2-7, is GAGVSQSPSNKVTEKGKDVELRCDPISGHTALYWYRQSLGQGLEFLIYFQGNSAPDKSGLPSDRFSAERTGGSVSTLTIQRTQQEDSAVYLCASSTGLNYEQYFGPGTRLTVT.

Ten or more counts support this clonotype. The genes are TRBV7-9 and TRBJ2-3, with a possible D match to TRBD2 (6 bases). The V end was cut by 10 bases, the J end by 4 bases, with 12 bases between. Per the germline V gene, CDR1 is SEHNR and CDR2 is FQNEAQ (reference sequence). This CDR3 has 12 amino acids. The CDR3: CAIPGGADTQYF. The CDR3 DNA is TGTGCCATACCCGGGGGTGCAGATACGCAGTATTTT. Full variable domain (outside the CDR3, taken from reference TRBV7-9 and TRBJ2-3): DTGVSQNPRHKITKRGQNVTFRCDPISEHNRLYWYRQTLGQGPEFLTYFQNEAQLEKSRLLSDRFSAERPKGSFSTLEIQRTEQGDSAMYLCAIPGGADTQYFGPGTRLTVL.

This clonotype was seen a handful of times. The gene calls are TRBV5-6 and TRBJ1-2, with D hard to call. Germline loops: CDR1 SGHDT, CDR2 YYEEEE. The CDR3 consists of 14 residues. The V and J ends lost 4 bases and 8 bases respectively, with 18 bases between them. The DNA of the CDR3 is TGTGCCAGCAGCGCCGGAGGGCATAATCGGGGCTACACCTTC. Protein product: CASSAGGHNRGYTF. Together with reference TRBV5-6 and TRBJ1-2, the CDR3 gives the full variable domain: DAGVTQSPTHLIKTRGQQVTLRCSPKSGHDTVSWYQQALGQGPQFIFQYYEEEERQRGNFPDRFSGHQFPNYSSELNVNALLLGDSALYLCASSAGGHNRGYTFGSGTRLTVV.

This clonotype was seen a few times. The rearrangement uses TRBV14 and TRBJ1-6; 8 bases line up with TRBD1. CDR1 is SGHDN, CDR2 FVKESK, per germline. The CDR3 totals 16 residues. V shed 0 bases, J shed 13 bases, and the junction held 11 bases outside the gene matches. The CDR3 loop is CASSQEDRVSRGPLHF. DNA for the CDR3: TGTGCCAGCAGCCAAGAGGACAGGGTTTCCAGGGGCCCCCTCCACTTT. Complete variable domain (other parts from reference TRBV14 and TRBJ1-6): EAGVTQFPSHSVIEKGQTVTLRCDPISGHDNLYWYRRVMGKEIKFLLHFVKESKQDESGMPNNRFLAERTGGTYSTLKVQPAELEDSGVYFCASSQEDRVSRGPLHFGNGTRLTVT.

The chain employs TRBV5-1 and TRBJ2-7; 12 bases are shared with TRBD2. The germline gives CDR1 SGHRS, CDR2 YFSETQ. J gave up 7 bases and V 3 bases, and 8 bases lay outside the gene matches. This CDR3 is built from 15 residues. DNA for the CDR3: TGCGCCAGCAGCTCCGGACTAGCGGGGTTTTTTGAGCAGTACTTC. This encodes CASSSGLAGFFEQYF. Filled out from reference TRBV5-1 and TRBJ2-7, the complete variable domain reads KAGVTQTPRYLIKTRGQQVTLSCSPISGHRSVSWYQQTPGQGLQFLFEYFSETQRNKGNFPGRFSGRQFSNSRSEMNVSTLELGDSALYLCASSSGLAGFFEQYFGPGTRLTVT.

Many counts were recorded for this clonotype. V and J are TRBV20-1 and TRBJ2-7, with D possibly TRBD2 on 6 matching bases. This CDR3 is built from 16 residues. Trimming pared 6 bases from V and 2 bases from J, leaving 23 bases between. Germline CDR1 reads DFQATT; CDR2 reads SNEGSKA (reference sequence). In DNA, the CDR3 is TGCAGTGCAGAAGAGATCGGCGGGACTGAAACCTACGAGCAGTACTTC. Protein product: CSAEEIGGTETYEQYF.